This TCR beta chain was profiled in a study of T cells in Graves' hyperthyroidism and ophthalmopathy. Diagnosis rested on symptoms, serum thyroxine and TRAb, thyroid ultrasound, and orbital computed tomography. The CDR3 regions of TCR beta were amplified from RNA transcripts. HTBI primers drove first-round RT-PCR of the TCR CDR3. In TCRdb, the multiplex PCR reads were re-called with MiXCR into one record per CDR3 protein. Altogether around 400,000 distinct CDR3 sequences are present, 15% being singletons, with the ten largest covering roughly 20%. The CDR3 is 11 amino acids. Trimming cost V 2 bases and J 2 bases, with 4 bases left between them. Per the germline V gene, CDR1 is DFQATT and CDR2 is SNEGSKA (reference sequence). Worth noting for this clonotype: A much larger clone lies one base from this, so it may be a read error. The CDR3 ends on some other residue instead of the conserved phenylalanine or tryptophan, so this is likely a read error.

The V call is TRBV20-1, the J call TRBJ2-7; D gene uncertain. This TCR derives from a woman aged 60-75 years with Graves' ophthalmopathy. Specimen: blood. The chain's CDR3 is CSARSPYEQYS. The CDR3 bases are TGCAGTGCTAGAAGTCCCTACGAGCAGTACTCC.